These 13 T cell receptor beta chains were all obtained from the same sample, sequenced in a study of regulatory T cells in long-lasting Graves disease. The authors built TCR beta libraries using iRepertoire HTBI primers and Arm-PCR of CDR3 regions. TCRdb fed the multiplex PCR reads into MiXCR, producing one record per CDR3 protein. The data show 300,000 to 500,000 distinct CDR3 sequences, about a fifth seen once. The time point was: persistent/refractory GD, antithyroid drugs over 5 years with positive TRAb. Generation of the TCR library employed RNA extracted from PBMCs. Sequenced here: peripheral blood mononuclear cells (PBMCs), sampled when the disease was refractory, from a patient treated with antithyroid drugs. The source of these receptors is a female donor with Graves disease.

The gene calls are TRBV5-1 and TRBJ1-4; perhaps TRBD1 as D (5 bases). The germline gives CDR1 SGHRS, CDR2 YFSETQ. Deletions cut 6 bases from V and 1 base from J, with 7 bases between. This CDR3 spans 13 amino acids. The CDR3 DNA reads as TGCGCCAGCAATGGGGGAACTAATGAAAAACTGTTTTTT. Its protein is CASNGGTNEKLFF.

In its sample, this clonotype was seen many times. The chain combines TRBV7-2 with TRBJ2-5; D possibly corresponds to TRBD2 (6 bases). Germline loops: CDR1 SGHTA, CDR2 FQGNSA. This CDR3 contains 17 residues. The V end lost 2 bases, the J end lost 9 bases, and 25 bases lay between the germline ends. The CDR3 bases are TGTGCCAGCAGCTTAAGTAGGGTGAGACTAGTGGAGTCACCCCAGTACTTC. This sequence encodes CASSLSRVRLVESPQYF.

The gene calls are TRBV12-3 or TRBV12-4 and TRBJ2-6; D is uncertain. V lost 6 bases, J lost 3 bases, and 3 bases lay in between. The CDR3 sequence is 12 residues long. DNA for the CDR3: TGTGCCAGCAGGGTTGGGGCCAACGTCCTGACTTTC. Its protein product is CASRVGANVLTF.

This clonotype was detected a few times. DNA of the CDR3: TGTGCCAGCAGCGTAGCTGGAGGGAACACTGAAGCTTTCTTT. It is translated as CASSVAGGNTEAFF. This sequence joins TRBV9 and TRBJ1-1, with D unresolved. V was cut by 0 bases and J by 1 base, with 7 bases left in between. The CDR3 extends over 14 amino acids. CDR1 and CDR2 (germline): SGDLS, YYNGEE.

This clonotype was counted between two and nine times. The CDR3 protein is CASSLETSSQTGELFF. The DNA of the CDR3 is TGCGCCAGCAGCCTGGAGACTAGCTCCCAGACCGGGGAGCTGTTTTTT. The chain has TRBV5-1 and TRBJ2-2; TRBD2 matches 7 bases. V was pared by 4 bases and J by 5 bases, with 11 bases of the junction left unmatched. Germline values: CDR1 SGHRS, CDR2 YFSETQ. The CDR3 is 16 residues long.

This clonotype was seen at least ten times. The chain links TRBV6-2 or TRBV6-3 to TRBJ1-1; the D is unclear. Per germline, CDR1 MNHEY and CDR2 SVGEGT. Between the trimmed V and J ends, which lost 0 bases and 4 bases, there was a span of 12 bases. CDR3 length: 15 amino acids. The DNA for the CDR3 is TGTGCCAGCAGTTACTCGACGGTGGGCTTCACTGAAGCTTTCTTT. Translated, it gives CASSYSTVGFTEAFF.

This clonotype was detected many times. The V gene is TRBV7-8, the J gene TRBJ2-7, with 11 positions matching TRBD2. V lost 2 bases, J lost 2 bases, and 11 bases stayed unmatched. There are 18 residues in the CDR3. CDR1 and CDR2 from the germline V gene are SGHVS and FQNEAQ. Here the CDR3 DNA reads TGTGCCAGCAGCTTATCGTCCCCTAGCGGGAGGATCGCCTACGAGCAGTACTTC. Translation: CASSLSSPSGRIAYEQYF.

The chain combines TRBV30 with TRBJ1-2; the D gene is possibly TRBD1 (5 bases). The CDR3 spans 15 residues. V was clipped by 3 bases and J by 2 bases, with 16 bases between them. In germline, CDR1 is GTSNPN, CDR2 SVGIG (reference sequence). The CDR3: CAWSGAPHGNYGYTF. DNA of the CDR3: TGTGCCTGGAGCGGGGCACCCCATGGGAACTATGGCTACACCTTC.

The rearrangement links TRBV24-1 to TRBJ2-5, with 8 positions matching TRBD1. J lost 5 bases, V lost 4 bases, and 20 bases had no gene match. The CDR3 extends over 19 amino acids. Germline lookup yields CDR1 KGHDR and CDR2 SFDVKD. The CDR3 DNA sequence: TGTGCCACCAGTGACGGACAGGGCTGGGGGCTAGAAGGAGGGGAGACCCAGTACTTC. Translating it yields CATSDGQGWGLEGGETQYF.

This clonotype was counted many times. V is TRBV11-2 and J is TRBJ2-7, with D perhaps TRBD1 or TRBD2 (5 bases each). Germline loops: CDR1 SGHAT, CDR2 FQNNGV. This CDR3 has 14 amino acids. Trimming pared 1 base from V and 6 bases from J, leaving 13 bases between. CDR3 protein: CASSLAGTVIEQYF. CDR3 bases: TGTGCCAGCAGCTTAGCTGGGACCGTCATCGAGCAGTACTTC.

V and J are TRBV11-2 and TRBJ2-3; a weak D match, TRBD2 (6 bases). V dropped 2 bases and J dropped 3 bases, with 12 bases sitting between them. The CDR3 runs to 15 residues. Germline loops: CDR1 SGHAT, CDR2 FQNNGV. The CDR3 sequence is CASSLPEGLTDTQYF. For the CDR3, the DNA is TGTGCCAGCAGCTTACCGGAGGGCCTAACAGATACGCAGTATTTT.

The chain carries TRBV5-1 and TRBJ2-7, with 9 positions matching TRBD2. Germline assignment: CDR1 SGHRS and CDR2 YFSETQ. This CDR3 has 14 residues. V gave up 3 bases and J gave up 6 bases; unmatched junction bases: 7. In DNA form, the CDR3 reads TGCGCCAGCAGCTCGGGACTAGCTCCGGCCGAGCAGTACTTC. This sequence encodes CASSSGLAPAEQYF.

Here the CDR3 DNA reads TGCAGTGCTAGCACATCCGCCGAGCAGTACTTC. As protein: CSASTSAEQYF. The chain combines TRBV20-1 with TRBJ2-7; D uncertain. Trimming pared 3 bases from V and 6 bases from J, leaving 9 bases between. Germline values: CDR1 DFQATT, CDR2 SNEGSKA (reference sequence). The CDR3 sequence is 11 residues long.